This is a list of T cell receptor beta chains from one sample in a study of T cell repertoires in cytomegalovirus infection. MiXCR, applied by TCRdb to the reads, yields one record per CDR3 protein. The profile shows under 130,000 distinct CDR3 sequences, approximately 45% of them singletons. The antigens for these receptors are not known. This specimen consisted of CD8+ T cells from cultured PBMCs, obtained from culture after CMV antigen stimulation. These receptors originate from a human donor in good health (CMV status not recorded). Some clones in this sample may be carry-over from other donors' samples. Both conserved end residues are part of each CDR3. A D gene is named only where the DNA matches it firmly. Size is omitted from some rows. Given values are once, few, many or a class for expanded clones.

. TRBJ2-1 TRBV7-6 . CASSLEGLNNEQFF TGTGCCAGCAGCTTAGAGGGACTGAACAATGAGCAGTTCTTC
many TRBJ2-3 TRBV6-2/TRBV6-3 . CASSYSKGGEDADTQYF TGTGCCAGCAGTTACTCGAAGGGCGGGGAGGACGCAGATACGCAGTATTTT
. TRBJ2-7 TRBV6-6 . CASSYVALGLDEQYF TGTGCCAGCAGTTACGTAGCGTTGGGACTGGACGAGCAGTACTTC
few TRBJ2-6 TRBV7-8 . CASSLGPYGGAGANVLTF TGTGCCAGCAGCTTAGGCCCCTACGGGGGCGCTGGGGCCAACGTCCTGACTTTC
few TRBJ2-1 TRBV11-2 TRBD1 CASSLNGQGVYNEQFF TGTGCCAGCAGCTTAAATGGGCAGGGGGTCTACAATGAGCAGTTCTTC
. TRBJ2-3 TRBV5-4 TRBD2 CASSGGLAGDTQYF TGTGCCAGCAGCGGGGGACTAGCGGGAGATACGCAGTATTTT
. TRBJ2-7 TRBV25-1 . CASSEAGRYEQYF TGTGCCAGCAGTGAAGCAGGGAGGTACGAGCAGTACTTC
few TRBJ2-2 TRBV4-1 . CASSSQTQGTGELFF TGCGCCAGCAGCTCCCAGACACAGGGAACCGGGGAGCTGTTTTTT
. TRBJ2-7 TRBV7-2 . CASSLGGERQYF TGTGCCAGCAGCTTAGGGGGTGAGCGGCAGTACTTC
. TRBJ2-5 TRBV5-4 TRBD2 CASSPSWGSGQETQYF TGTGCCAGCAGCCCATCCTGGGGTAGCGGGCAAGAGACCCAGTACTTC
few TRBJ1-1 TRBV27 . CASSRLGTEAFF TGTGCCAGCAGTCGGCTGGGGACTGAAGCTTTCTTT
once TRBJ2-5 TRBV10-3 . CAISPADSETQYF TGTGCCATCAGTCCCGCGGATTCTGAGACCCAGTACTTC
few TRBJ1-5 TRBV19 TRBD1 CASRSGGYQPQHF TGTGCCAGTCGATCAGGGGGGTATCAGCCCCAGCATTTT
. TRBJ2-7 TRBV6-1 . CASRVRVSYEQYF TGTGCCAGCCGTGTTCGAGTTAGTTACGAGCAGTACTTC
. TRBJ2-7 TRBV7-9 . CASSLVGIPYEQYF TGTGCCAGCAGCTTAGTTGGAATACCCTACGAGCAGTACTTC
. TRBJ1-2 TRBV29-1 . CSVEETELYGYTF TGCAGCGTTGAAGAAACAGAGCTCTATGGCTACACCTTC
few TRBJ2-1 TRBV11-2 TRBD2 CASSLASGGLVDEQFF TGTGCCAGCAGCTTAGCTAGCGGGGGCCTAGTGGATGAGCAGTTCTTC
once TRBJ2-1 TRBV7-3 . CASSSLTDNEQFF TGTGCCAGCAGCTCGCTCACGGACAATGAGCAGTTCTTC
. TRBJ2-1 TRBV19 . CASSFRSAHEQFF TGTGCCAGTTCCTTTCGTAGCGCACATGAGCAGTTCTTC
. TRBJ2-7 TRBV25-1 . CASEDTGNPEQYF TGTGCCAGCGAGGACACAGGGAACCCCGAGCAGTACTTC
few TRBJ2-3 TRBV11-2 . CASSLNGLGTSTDTQYF TGTGCCAGCAGCTTAAATGGGTTAGGGACTAGCACAGATACGCAGTATTTT
few TRBJ2-7 TRBV25-1 . CASSDSRASVEDEQYF TGTGCCAGCAGTGACAGCCGGGCTAGCGTGGAAGACGAGCAGTACTTC
few TRBJ2-1 TRBV6-4 TRBD2 CASGGGASYNEQFF TGTGCCAGCGGCGGGGGGGCCTCCTACAATGAGCAGTTCTTC
. TRBJ2-7 TRBV14 . CASSPASFHEQYF TGTGCCAGCAGCCCCGCTAGCTTCCACGAGCAGTACTTC
. TRBJ2-5 TRBV5-4 . CASSLTLAEETQYF TGTGCCAGCAGCTTAACACTAGCAGAAGAGACCCAGTACTTC
many TRBJ1-2 TRBV12-3/TRBV12-4 . CASSSTQGYYGYTF TGTGCCAGCAGTTCGACGCAAGGGTACTATGGCTACACCTTC
. TRBJ2-7 TRBV7-1 TRBD1 CASSTRDRGEYF TGTGCCAGCAGCACCCGGGACAGGGGAGAGTACTTC
few TRBJ1-6 TRBV19 . CASNEGSSPLHF TGTGCCAGTAACGAAGGCAGTTCACCCCTCCACTTT
. TRBJ1-5 TRBV4-1 . CASSLGLWGNQPQHF TGCGCCAGCAGCCTCGGACTATGGGGCAATCAGCCCCAGCATTTT
. TRBJ2-7 TRBV6-5 . CASSYSLLGDEQYF TGTGCCAGCAGTTACTCCCTGCTTGGGGACGAGCAGTACTTC
. TRBJ2-3 TRBV6-5 . CASSYSRWIGTDTQYF TGTGCCAGCAGTTACTCGAGGTGGATCGGCACAGATACGCAGTATTTT
. TRBJ1-5 TRBV6-1 . CASSEAYGNYQPQHF TGTGCCAGCAGTGAAGCTTACGGGAACTATCAGCCCCAGCATTTT
many TRBJ2-3 TRBV7-6 TRBD2 CASSLRTSGGDTDTQYF TGTGCCAGCAGCTTAAGGACTAGCGGGGGAGACACAGATACGCAGTATTTT
few TRBJ2-3 TRBV7-8 . CASRPGTSSTDTQYF TGTGCCAGCAGACCTGGGACATCTAGCACAGATACGCAGTATTTT
. TRBJ1-6 TRBV27 TRBD1 CASSPGQLYNSPLHF TGTGCCAGCAGTCCGGGACAGCTATATAATTCACCCCTCCACTTT
few TRBJ2-1 TRBV19 . CASSIDLFGVMVNNEQFF TGTGCTAGTAGTATAGATCTATTTGGGGTTATGGTTAACAATGAGCAGTTCTTC
. TRBJ2-5 TRBV7-6 TRBD2 CASRGTSQETQYF TGTGCCAGCAGAGGGACTAGCCAAGAGACCCAGTACTTC
. TRBJ2-1 TRBV12-3/TRBV12-4 . CASRPLRYSKVMDNEQFF TGTGCCAGCAGGCCCCTCAGGTACTCGAAGGTTATGGACAATGAGCAGTTCTTC
once TRBJ2-7 TRBV12-3/TRBV12-4 . CASSPTGLEQYF TGTGCCAGCAGTCCAACAGGGCTCGAGCAGTACTTC
few TRBJ2-7 TRBV4-1 . CASSPQWASYEQYF TGCGCCAGCAGCCCTCAATGGGCATCCTACGAGCAGTACTTC
. TRBJ1-1 TRBV25-1 . CASSEWEGDTEAFF TGTGCCAGCAGTGAATGGGAGGGGGACACTGAAGCTTTCTTT
. TRBJ2-3 TRBV7-3 . CASSLNPGVPGDTQYF TGTGCCAGCAGCTTAAATCCGGGGGTGCCTGGAGATACGCAGTATTTT
. TRBJ1-1 TRBV4-1 . CASSQDGARSLTMNTEAFF TGCGCCAGCAGCCAAGATGGGGCCAGGTCCCTCACCATGAACACTGAAGCTTTCTTT
. TRBJ2-3 TRBV4-1 TRBD2 CAGSQGGSGEDTQYF TGCGCCGGCAGCCAAGGAGGTAGCGGGGAAGATACGCAGTATTTT
. TRBJ2-1 TRBV9 . CASSASGFYNEQFF TGTGCCAGCAGCGCGAGCGGTTTCTACAATGAGCAGTTCTTC
few TRBJ2-1 TRBV7-2 . CASSLTRGGYNEQFF TGTGCCAGCAGCTTAACCAGGGGTGGATACAATGAGCAGTTCTTC
. TRBJ2-1 TRBV7-8 TRBD2 CASSSSGGAGNEQFF TGTGCCAGCAGCTCGAGCGGGGGGGCAGGTAATGAGCAGTTCTTC